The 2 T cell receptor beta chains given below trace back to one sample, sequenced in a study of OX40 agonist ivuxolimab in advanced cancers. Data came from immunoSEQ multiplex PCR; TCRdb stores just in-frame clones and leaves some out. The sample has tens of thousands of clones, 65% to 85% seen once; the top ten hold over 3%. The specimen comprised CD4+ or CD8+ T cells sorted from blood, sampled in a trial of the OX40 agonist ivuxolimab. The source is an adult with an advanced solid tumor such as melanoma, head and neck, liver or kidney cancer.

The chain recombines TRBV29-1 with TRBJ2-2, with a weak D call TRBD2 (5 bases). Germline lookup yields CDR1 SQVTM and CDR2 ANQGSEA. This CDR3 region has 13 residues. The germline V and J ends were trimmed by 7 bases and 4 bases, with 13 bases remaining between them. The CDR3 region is CSGGDVVTGELFF. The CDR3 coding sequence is TGCAGCGGGGGAGACGTTGTCACCGGGGAGCTGTTTTTT.

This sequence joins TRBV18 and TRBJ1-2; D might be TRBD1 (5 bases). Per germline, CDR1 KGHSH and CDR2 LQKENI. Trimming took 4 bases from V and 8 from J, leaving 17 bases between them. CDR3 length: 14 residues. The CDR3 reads CASSLSRGPEGYTF. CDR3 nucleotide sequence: TGTGCCAGCTCACTTTCCCGGGGCCCAGAGGGCTACACCTTC.